The present entry profiles one TCR beta chain with its context. This record comes from a study of blood T cell repertoires in COVID-19. The method was immunoSEQ multiplex PCR; TCRdb's version includes in-frame clones alone and lacks a portion of them. The table shows 250,000 to 300,000 clones, with approximately 90% occurring only once. The receptor's source is a woman under 40 with COVID-19, enrolled during active disease. The sequenced sample consisted of peripheral blood.

CDR3 sequence reads: CASNPREVQGVNTGELFF. The CDR3 region has the DNA TGTGCCAGCAACCCGAGGGAGGTACAGGGGGTTAACACCGGGGAGCTGTTTTTT. The chain has TRBV21-1 and TRBJ2-2; the table's TRBD1 call for D was not verified on the DNA. TRBV21-1 is a pseudogene locus. CDR3 length: 18 residues.